These T cell receptor beta chains were read from a single sample in a study of blood T cell repertoires in COVID-19. Assay: immunoSEQ multiplex PCR; the TCRdb copy retains only in-frame clones and omits some. The sample holds about 81,000 clones, roughly 82% seen once. Sequencing input: peripheral blood. The receptors were sampled from a human donor in a cohort sampled during active COVID-19. The CDR3 runs from the conserved cysteine through the conserved F or W. The D gene is left open where the match is weak. A row's size may be missing; if present it is once, few, many or a size class.

clone_size,d_call,j_call,v_call,cdr3_nt,cdr3_aa
once,-,TRBJ2-1,TRBV18,TGTGCCAGCTCACCAGGCAGGGACACCACTGGGAATGAGCAGTTCTTC,CASSPGRDTTGNEQFF
-,-,TRBJ2-7,TRBV4-3,TGCGCCAGCAGCCAAGTTACAGGGCGCGAGCAGTACTTC,CASSQVTGREQYF
-,-,TRBJ2-7,TRBV11-2,TGTGCCAGCAGCTTAGTCCCCAGATTCCAGGGTCCGTACTGCGAGCAGTACTTC,CASSLVPRFQGPYCEQYF
-,-,TRBJ1-5,TRBV28,TGTGCCAGCAGTTTATCGGGGGTCAGCAATCAGCCCCAGCATTTT,CASSLSGVSNQPQHF
-,TRBD1,TRBJ1-5,TRBV6-2/TRBV6-3,TGTGCCAGCAACCCAACAGGGGTAGATCAGCCCCAGCATTTT,CASNPTGVDQPQHF
-,TRBD2,TRBJ2-7,TRBV19,TGTGCCAGTAGTGGGGGACTAGGCGTCAACGAGCAGTACTTC,CASSGGLGVNEQYF
-,TRBD1,TRBJ2-7,TRBV6-1,TGTGCCAGCAGTGAAGACAGGGGCATCGACGAGCAGTACTTC,CASSEDRGIDEQYF
-,TRBD1,TRBJ1-4,TRBV4-1,TGCGCCAGCAGCCGGACAGGAACTAATGAAAAACTGTTTTTT,CASSRTGTNEKLFF
-,-,TRBJ1-2,TRBV10-3,TGTGCCATGTCCGGGACACCCACTGGCTACACCTTC,CAMSGTPTGYTF
-,TRBD2,TRBJ2-1,TRBV5-4,TGTGCCAGCAGCCGTCTAGCGGGTCGGTGGTTCTTC,CASSRLAGRWFF
once,-,TRBJ1-6,TRBV2,TGTGCCAGCAGTCACGGCGGGGGGTCTGCTAATTCACCCCTCCACTTT,CASSHGGGSANSPLHF
-,TRBD2,TRBJ2-7,TRBV11-2,TGTGCCAGCAGCCTACTAGCGGGAGATAAGGAGCAGTACTTC,CASSLLAGDKEQYF
-,-,TRBJ1-2,TRBV24-1,TGTGCCACCGAGGGGGACACTGATGGCTACACCTTC,CATEGDTDGYTF
few,TRBD1,TRBJ2-7,TRBV7-8,TGTGCCAGCAGCTTACGACAGGGCCCCTCCTACGAGCAGTACTTC,CASSLRQGPSYEQYF
few,-,TRBJ1-1,TRBV21-1,TGTGCCAGCAGCAGGGGGGGTGTAAACACTGAAGCTTTCTTT,CASSRGGVNTEAFF
-,-,TRBJ2-2,TRBV7-3,TGTGCCTCAGCGGGTTCGAACACCGGGGAGCTGTTTTTT,CASAGSNTGELFF
-,TRBD1,TRBJ1-5,TRBV10-3,TGTGCCATCAGTGAAACTCTGGGGACAGGGGTGAGCAATCAGCCCCAGCATTTT,CAISETLGTGVSNQPQHF
-,TRBD1,TRBJ1-6,TRBV19,TGTGCCAGTAGTATAGCGGGCCAGGGGGCGAATTCACCCCTCCACTTT,CASSIAGQGANSPLHF
-,TRBD2,TRBJ2-2,TRBV10-3,TGTGCCATCAGTGATCTGCGGGAGGGGAACACCGGGGAGCTGTTTTTT,CAISDLREGNTGELFF
-,TRBD1,TRBJ2-5,TRBV19,TGTGCCAGTAGTCTCGGACAGGGGGTAGAGACCCAGTACTTC,CASSLGQGVETQYF
-,TRBD2,TRBJ2-4,TRBV6-4,TGTGCCAGCAGTGTGGAGCGGGGGGTACCTATTCAGTACTTC,CASSVERGVPIQYF
-,-,TRBJ1-1,TRBV10-3,TGTGCCATCAGTGAGCATGTGAGGGAGGCGAACACTGAAGCTTTCTTT,CAISEHVREANTEAFF
-,TRBD1,TRBJ1-4,TRBV6-5,TGTGCCAGCAGTCGTCCCGGGACAGGGGTCGAAAAACTGTTTTTT,CASSRPGTGVEKLFF